The 18 T cell receptor beta chains below were found in one sample sequenced in a study of blood T cell repertoires in COVID-19. Generated by immunoSEQ multiplex PCR, the TCRdb table keeps only in-frame clones and is missing some. In the table there are under 400,000 clones, 85% to 90% of which are singletons. Sequencing was carried out using peripheral blood. Every receptor here comes from a woman between 25 and 40 years old with COVID-19, enrolled during active disease.

This chain links TRBV27 with TRBJ2-1; 13 nucleotides align to TRBD2. CDR3 size: 16 residues. J was trimmed by 7 bases and V by 5 bases; bases with no gene match: 8. Germline V gene lookup returns CDR1 MNHEY and CDR2 SMNVEV (reference sequence). The CDR3 sequence is CASSLPGLAGYNEQFF. The CDR3 DNA sequence: TGTGCCAGCAGTCTACCGGGACTAGCGGGATATAATGAGCAGTTCTTC.

The rearrangement links TRBV4-2 to TRBJ2-3; 16 bases match TRBD2. Germline V gene data show CDR1 as LGHNA and CDR2 as YNFKEQ. The CDR3 contains 16 residues. Trimming cost V 3 bases and J 7 bases; bases outside gene matches: 4. The CDR3: CASSQGTSGGGYTQYF. CDR3 coding DNA: TGTGCCAGCAGCCAGGGGACTAGCGGGGGGGGATATACGCAGTATTTT.

This sequence joins TRBV19 and TRBJ1-5, with TRBD1 identical over 10 bases. Looked up from germline, CDR1 is LNHDA and CDR2 is SQIVND (reference sequence). The CDR3 runs to 15 residues. Unmatched junction bases numbered 11, after V lost 7 bases and J lost 8 bases. CDR3 amino acids: CASNLGQGGYEPQHF. Written as DNA, the CDR3 is TGTGCCAGTAACCTTGGACAGGGGGGATACGAGCCCCAGCATTTT.

This clone occurred once. J is TRBJ2-7 and V is TRBV11-2, with D possibly being TRBD1 (5 bases). Germline V lookup: CDR1 SGHAT, CDR2 FQNNGV. Trimming took 1 base from V and 3 from J, leaving 10 bases between them. The length of the CDR3 is 14 residues. CDR3 coding DNA: TGTGCCAGCAGCTTAGGGGTCAGGGACTACGAGCAGTACTTC. Translated: CASSLGVRDYEQYF.

The gene calls are TRBV10-1 and TRBJ2-5; a weak D match, TRBD1 (6 bases). With 0 bases removed from V and 4 bases from J, the gap between germline ends came to 12 bases. The germline CDR1 and CDR2 sequences are WNHNN and SYGVQD (reference sequence). The CDR3 covers 15 residues. The CDR3 loop is CASSESGARLETQYF. The DNA for the CDR3 is TGCGCCAGCAGTGAGTCGGGGGCGCGTTTAGAGACCCAGTACTTC.

The chain joins TRBV27 to TRBJ1-6, with TRBD1 identical over 10 bases. The CDR3 extends over 16 amino acids. J gave up 7 bases and V 7 bases, and 10 bases lay outside the gene matches. Per germline, CDR1 MNHEY and CDR2 SMNVEV (reference sequence). The CDR3 region is CASKIPGQGTNSPLHF. The CDR3 DNA follows: TGTGCCAGCAAAATTCCGGGACAGGGGACCAATTCACCCCTCCACTTT.

The genes are TRBV6-5 and TRBJ1-2, with D uncertain. Trimming took 5 bases from V and 8 from J, leaving 12 bases between them. The CDR3 spans 12 residues. Germline values: CDR1 MNHEY, CDR2 SVGAGI. The CDR3 spells CASSPGFGGYTF. The CDR3 DNA follows: TGTGCCAGCAGTCCCGGGTTTGGGGGCTACACCTTC.

The chain is built from TRBV27 and TRBJ2-5, with TRBD1 as a possible D gene (5 bases). This CDR3 contains 13 residues. Germline-derived CDR1 and CDR2 are MNHEY and SMNVEV (reference sequence). The V end lost 5 bases, the J end lost 5 bases, and 12 bases lay between the germline ends. CDR3 nucleotides: TGTGCCAGCAGTCCGACAGTTTCGGAGACCCAGTACTTC. Amino acids: CASSPTVSETQYF.

The chain has TRBV3-1 (or the pseudogene TRBV3-2) and TRBJ2-4; maybe TRBD2 (6 bases). V was clipped by 2 bases and J by 1 base, with 18 bases between them. The germline V gene encodes CDR1 LGHDT and CDR2 YNNKEL (reference sequence). The CDR3 covers 18 residues. Written as DNA, the CDR3 is TGTGCCAGCAGCCAATTTCCGACGGGGAGGTCGGCCAAAAACATTCAGTACTTC. It encodes CASSQFPTGRSAKNIQYF.

The J gene is TRBJ2-5, the V gene TRBV7-9; 11 bases match TRBD2. CDR1 is SEHNR and CDR2 is FQNEAQ in the germline V gene (reference sequence). The V segment lost 5 bases and the J segment 2 bases; nucleotides outside the gene matches: 7. This CDR3 has 16 residues. The CDR3 is CASSNRLAGIQETQYF. DNA for the CDR3: TGTGCCAGCAGCAACCGACTAGCGGGGATACAAGAGACCCAGTACTTC.

This chain uses TRBV7-8 with TRBJ1-5; D may be TRBD1 (6 bases). From germline, CDR1 is SGHVS and CDR2 FQNEAQ. The CDR3 has 14 amino acids. Trimming pared 0 bases from V and 6 bases from J, leaving 9 bases between. The CDR3: CASSLAGGFQPQHF. The CDR3 coding sequence is TGTGCCAGCAGCTTAGCAGGGGGTTTTCAGCCCCAGCATTTT.

The J gene is TRBJ2-7, the V gene TRBV3-1 (or the pseudogene TRBV3-2); D is perhaps TRBD1 (7 bases). V dropped 0 bases and J dropped 12 bases, with 15 bases sitting between them. This CDR3 spans 13 amino acids. Per germline, CDR1 LGHDT and CDR2 YNNKEL (reference sequence). CDR3 region: CASSQDNAGQTYF. In DNA form, the CDR3 reads TGTGCCAGCAGCCAAGATAATGCGGGACAGACGTACTTC.

The chain links TRBV30 to TRBJ1-4; TRBD1 matches at 7 bases. The CDR3 runs 15 residues. Germline trimming cut 4 bases from V and 8 bases from J; bases unmatched to any gene: 13. The V gene's germline CDR1 is GTSNPN and CDR2 SVGIG (reference sequence). The CDR3 region is CAWTAGGRFEEKLFF. CDR3 DNA sequence: TGTGCCTGGACGGCAGGGGGTAGATTTGAGGAAAAACTGTTTTTT.

The V gene is TRBV5-5, the J gene TRBJ2-5; possible D gene TRBD1, 6 bases. There are 15 residues in the CDR3. In germline, CDR1 is SGHKS, CDR2 YYEKEE (reference sequence). V was clipped by 4 bases and J by 3 bases, with 16 bases between them. The CDR3 DNA reads as TGTGCCAGCAGCGCCGGGACACGGGACGAAGAGACCCAGTACTTC. Amino acids: CASSAGTRDEETQYF.

This clone was counted a single time. V and J are TRBV2 and TRBJ1-3; D ambiguous. This CDR3 has 13 amino acids. Germline V gene sequence: CDR1 SNHLY, CDR2 FYNNEI. V was clipped by 7 bases and J by 0 bases, with 7 bases between them. The CDR3 loop is CASIGSSGNTIYF. As DNA, the CDR3 is TGTGCCAGCATCGGGAGCTCTGGAAACACCATATATTTT.

The rearrangement uses TRBV5-1 and TRBJ2-3; weak D call: TRBD1 (6 bases). V was cut by 2 bases and J by 7 bases, with 17 bases left in between. The CDR3 is 15 residues long. Germline V gene sequence: CDR1 SGHRS, CDR2 YFSETQ. The CDR3, as DNA: TGCGCCAGCAGCTTTAGGGGCAGGGGTGAACATACGCAGTATTTT. It is translated as CASSFRGRGEHTQYF.

The chain employs TRBV7-8 and TRBJ1-6, with TRBD1 identical over 9 bases. The CDR3 is 15 residues long. The germline V gene has CDR1 SGHVS and CDR2 FQNEAQ. V was clipped by 1 base and J by 6 bases; unmatched bases: 1. CDR3 sequence: CASSLGGQGNSPLHF. CDR3 sequence (DNA): TGTGCCAGCAGCTTAGGGGGACAGGGTAATTCACCCCTCCACTTT. The variable domain in full, completed from reference TRBV7-8 and TRBJ1-6, reads GAGVSQSPRYKVAKRGQDVALRCDPISGHVSLFWYQQALGQGPEFLTYFQNEAQLDKSGLPSDRFFAERPEGSVSTLKIQRTQQEDSAVYLCASSLGGQGNSPLHFGNGTRLTVT.

The gene calls are TRBV10-2 and TRBJ1-1, with 7 bases identical to TRBD1. The CDR3 consists of 13 residues. CDR1 and CDR2 (germline): WSHSY, SAAADI. V shed 8 bases, J shed 5 bases, and the junction held 8 bases outside the gene matches. The CDR3 spells CASLGQGGTEAFF. In nucleotides, the CDR3 is TGCGCCAGCTTGGGGCAGGGGGGAACTGAAGCTTTCTTT.